A single sample gave rise to the 22 T cell receptor beta chains below, sequenced in a study of blood T cells in healthy people across ages (dated by TCRdb to the mid-2010s). Receptors were amplified or captured by 5' RACE. Instrument on record: Illumina HiSeq 2500. A second PCR of 7 to 11 cycles was run with a J-beta primer mix and a sample-barcoded 5' primer. TCRdb's own reprocessing of the public reads used fastp at Q25 and MiXCR and kept productive beta chains. Merged by CDR3 protein, the rows form single entries marked with the most common genes and DNA. Recorded for this sample are fewer than 1,000,000 distinct CDR3 sequences; about 47% of them occurred a single time. 18% of the sample is held by the ten biggest clonotypes. What was sequenced was blood. The source of these receptors is a man at least 80 years old in good health.

The chain joins TRBV6-2 or TRBV6-3 to TRBJ2-3; 7 positions match TRBD1. After removal of 1 base from V and 0 bases from J, the junction contained 1 base not matched to a gene. The CDR3 totals 15 residues. CDR1 and CDR2 from the germline V gene are MNHEY and SVGEGT. CDR3 in amino acids: CASSYFRGSTDTQYF. The CDR3 DNA reads TGTGCCAGCAGTTACTTCAGGGGGAGCACAGATACGCAGTATTTT.

The V call is TRBV25-1, the J call TRBJ1-5, with D possibly matching TRBD1 (6 bases). V was trimmed by 3 bases and J by 3 bases, leaving 12 bases between them. Germline loops: CDR1 MGHDK, CDR2 SYGVNS. The CDR3 contains 15 residues. In nucleotides, the CDR3 is TGTGCCAGCAGTGAGGACAGAGAGTTCAATCAGCCCCAGCATTTT. Amino acid sequence: CASSEDREFNQPQHF.

The rearrangement links TRBV12-3 or TRBV12-4 to TRBJ2-1, with D perhaps matching TRBD1 (6 bases). This CDR3 has 14 residues. Trimming pared 0 bases from V and 9 bases from J, leaving 12 bases between. The CDR3 loop reads CASSLAHRVGEQFF. The DNA for the CDR3 is TGTGCCAGCAGTTTAGCGCACAGGGTAGGTGAGCAGTTCTTC.

The chain is built from TRBV20-1 and TRBJ2-7; the match to TRBD1 covers 7 bases. CDR3 length: 15 residues. Germline CDR1 reads DFQATT; CDR2 reads SNEGSKA (reference sequence). J gave up 7 bases and V 6 bases, and 18 bases lay outside the gene matches. The CDR3 reads CSARSPGQNPWEQYF. CDR3 nucleotides: TGCAGTGCAAGAAGTCCGGGACAGAACCCCTGGGAGCAGTACTTC.

The chain is built from TRBV20-1 and TRBJ1-4; 7 bases agree with TRBD1. CDR3 size: 14 residues. The ends lost 6 bases at V and 0 bases at J; junction bases unmatched: 4. CDR1 and CDR2 (germline): DFQATT, SNEGSKA (reference sequence). The CDR3 sequence: CSAPDRATNEKLFF. As DNA, the CDR3 is TGCAGTGCACCAGACAGGGCAACTAATGAAAAACTGTTTTTT.

This clonotype was picked up a small number of times. This clone may be a read error of a much larger clone one base away. In nucleotides, the CDR3 is TGCAGCGTTGAAGATGACAGGGTCTCCCAAGAGACCCAGTACTTC. Protein sequence: CSVEDDRVSQETQYF. The chain joins TRBV29-1 to TRBJ2-5; 7 bases line up with TRBD1. Germline CDR1 reads SQVTM; CDR2 reads ANQGSEA. V was pared by 0 bases and J by 1 base, with 5 bases of the junction left unmatched. This CDR3 region has 15 residues.

J is TRBJ2-7 and V is TRBV7-2; TRBD2 might be the D (5 bases). V dropped 4 bases and J dropped 5 bases, with 15 bases sitting between them. The V gene's germline CDR1 is SGHTA and CDR2 FQGNSA. The CDR3 has 14 amino acids. The chain's CDR3 is CASSSTLTRDEQYF. The CDR3 DNA reads TGTGCCAGCAGCTCAACCCTTACTAGGGACGAGCAGTACTTC.

The genes are TRBV7-9 and TRBJ2-7; perhaps TRBD1 as D (5 bases). V was shortened by 6 bases and J by 6 bases, with 24 bases between the two germline ends. Per the germline V gene, CDR1 is SEHNR and CDR2 is FQNEAQ (reference sequence). The CDR3 is made up of 16 amino acids. The DNA of the CDR3 is TGTGCCAGCAGGGGCAGTAGTGGTGTGGGGCCTGGCGAGCAGTACTTC. It codes for CASRGSSGVGPGEQYF.

This clonotype was found many times. The chain joins TRBV9 to TRBJ2-3; D uncertain. This CDR3 comprises 14 residues. V shed 4 bases and J shed 0 bases, with 9 bases lying between them. CDR1 is SGDLS, CDR2 YYNGEE, per germline. DNA for the CDR3: TGTGCCAGCAGCCTAGTCACGAGCACAGATACGCAGTATTTT. Protein sequence: CASSLVTSTDTQYF.

The V gene is TRBV20-1, the J gene TRBJ1-5, with D unresolved. This CDR3 comprises 14 residues. V lost 0 bases to trimming and J lost 5 bases, with 11 bases between them. CDR1 DFQATT and CDR2 SNEGSKA come from the germline V gene (reference sequence). This chain's CDR3 is CSARDPLSHQPQHF. The CDR3 DNA sequence: TGCAGTGCTAGAGATCCACTTAGTCATCAGCCCCAGCATTTT.

This clonotype appeared a few times. This chain links TRBV6-2 or TRBV6-3 with TRBJ2-1, with 10 bases fitting TRBD2. Germline V gene data show CDR1 as MNHEY and CDR2 as SVGEGT. This CDR3 has 17 residues. The V segment lost 5 bases and the J segment 0 bases; nucleotides outside the gene matches: 7. The CDR3 nucleotides read TGTGCCAGCAGTACCTTACTAGCGGGATACTCCTACAATGAGCAGTTCTTC. Translating it yields CASSTLLAGYSYNEQFF.

The chain recombines TRBV3-1 with TRBJ2-2, with D possibly matching TRBD2 (6 bases). The CDR3 contains 17 residues. V lost 4 bases and J 6 bases, leaving 21 bases between the germline ends. Germline loops: CDR1 LGHDT, CDR2 YNNKEL (reference sequence). The CDR3 here is CASSPYTGTYFSGELFF. The DNA of the CDR3 is TGTGCCAGCAGCCCCTACACCGGGACTTATTTCTCCGGGGAGCTGTTTTTT.

V and J are TRBV6-5 and TRBJ2-3, with D possibly being TRBD1 (5 bases). The germline CDR1 and CDR2 sequences are MNHEY and SVGAGI. Trimming cost V 2 bases and J 0 bases, with 15 bases left between them. The CDR3 contains 17 residues. CDR3 sequence: CASSYTRQHPSTDTQYF. The CDR3 DNA follows: TGTGCCAGCAGTTACACCCGACAGCACCCTAGCACAGATACGCAGTATTTT.

A remark on this clonotype: Mismatch with germline at one junction end may stem from a read error. The chain has TRBV28 and TRBJ2-7; tentatively, D is TRBD2 (6 bases). Germline V lookup: CDR1 MDHEN, CDR2 SYDVKM. This CDR3 spans 13 amino acids. The CDR3 here is CASSLGGPYEQNF. CDR3 coding DNA: TGTGCCAGCAGTTTGGGAGGACCCTACGAGCAGAACTTC.

This clonotype was counted a few times. The V gene is TRBV27, the J gene TRBJ2-3; 12 bases fit TRBD2. The germline V gene encodes CDR1 MNHEY and CDR2 SMNVEV (reference sequence). This CDR3 comprises 16 residues. J gave up 8 bases and V 4 bases, and 10 bases lay outside the gene matches. CDR3 coding DNA: TGTGCCAGCAGTTCGCAGAGGACTAGCGGGATAGGTACGCAGTATTTT. Translating it yields CASSSQRTSGIGTQYF.

With regard to this clonotype: The junction does not match germline at one end; this may be a read error. The rearrangement joins TRBV5-1 to TRBJ2-7, with TRBD2 identical over 10 bases. The germline gives CDR1 SGHRS, CDR2 YFSETQ. The CDR3 spans 17 residues. The CDR3 region has the DNA TGCGTCAGCAGCTTGGGCTCTAGCGGGGGCGGGGGCCATGAGCAGTACTTC. This codes for CVSSLGSSGGGGHEQYF.

Only a few counts were recorded for this clonotype. This rearrangement joins TRBV20-1 to TRBJ2-5; TRBD2 matches 7 bases. Trimming removed 4 bases from V and 1 base from J; junction bases left unmatched: 9. Germline values: CDR1 DFQATT, CDR2 SNEGSKA (reference sequence). The CDR3 loop spans 15 amino acids. For the CDR3, the DNA is TGCAGTGCTACCCCCCCAGCGGGGCCCCAAGAGACCCAGTACTTC. Protein: CSATPPAGPQETQYF.

The chain couples TRBV6-5 to TRBJ1-2; 12 bases match TRBD1. Unmatched junction bases numbered 13, after V lost 4 bases and J lost 4 bases. This CDR3 is 18 amino acids long. The germline CDR1 and CDR2 sequences are MNHEY and SVGAGI. CDR3 protein: CASSSTGTGGARGYGYTF. Written as DNA, the CDR3 is TGTGCCAGCAGTTCCACCGGGACAGGGGGCGCGAGGGGCTATGGCTACACCTTC.

The chain joins TRBV7-2 to TRBJ2-1, with 10 positions matching TRBD2. V was pared by 6 bases and J by 3 bases, with 5 bases of the junction left unmatched. The germline gives CDR1 SGHTA, CDR2 FQGNSA. The CDR3 runs to 15 residues. The CDR3 nucleotides read TGTGCCAGCAGTCCTCTAGCGGGAGTCTACAATGAGCAGTTCTTC. The encoded protein is CASSPLAGVYNEQFF.

The genes are TRBV5-1 and TRBJ2-7, with D maybe TRBD2 (5 bases). The last part of the DNA fits TRBJ2-5 better; the J call may be wrong. The V gene's germline CDR1 is SGHRS and CDR2 YFSETQ. The CDR3 runs to 14 residues. The CDR3 protein is CASSLPQREGTQYF. CDR3 DNA sequence: TGCGCCAGCAGCTTGCCGCAGAGGGAAGGGACCCAGTACTTC.

The chain has TRBV7-2 and TRBJ2-6, with D possibly matching TRBD1 (5 bases). CDR3 length: 15 residues. The V end lost 5 bases, the J end lost 3 bases, and 11 bases lay between the germline ends. CDR1 is SGHTA, CDR2 FQGNSA, per germline. The CDR3 spells CASSPRRGGANVLTF. The CDR3 DNA reads TGTGCCAGCAGCCCCCGTAGGGGTGGGGCCAACGTCCTGACTTTC.

The CDR3 sequence: CASSPLAGIFHEQFF. CDR3 DNA: TGTGCCAGCAGTCCCCTAGCGGGAATCTTCCATGAGCAGTTCTTC. V is TRBV27 and J is TRBJ2-1, with 9 bases that match TRBD2. V gave up 5 bases and J gave up 8 bases; unmatched junction bases: 10. CDR3 length: 15 amino acids. CDR1 and CDR2 (germline): MNHEY, SMNVEV (reference sequence).